This T cell receptor (beta chain) came from a study of vaccination and CD4 T cells after COVID-19. For the study at large: Participants received two doses of either BNT162b2 or mRNA-1273 vaccine. Culture controls were given either a CEFX pool, an HIV-1 Nef pool, or no peptide.

On this clonotype: What it binds is not known.

The V end was cut by 7 bases, the J end by 6 bases, with 21 bases between. Germline-derived CDR1 and CDR2 are SNHLY and FYNNEI. The CDR3 consists of 16 residues. Study findings and constraints: Spike mono-reactivity was found in 304 of 307 vaccine-specific clones from convalescent patients.

Sequencing of the DNA from cultured CD4+ T cells was carried out with the Oncomine TCR Beta short-read assay. Via MiXCR, TCRdb re-called the PCR reads, giving one row per CDR3 protein. This sample has about 10,000 distinct CDR3 sequences; approximately 50% occur once, and the top ten carry about a fifth. Treatment denoted: roughly nine-day PBMC culture with coronavirus spike peptide pools or control peptides (ViraFEST assay). Positive PCR dates covered March to December 2020, before US Alpha, Beta and Delta variants. J is TRBJ2-2 and V is TRBV2; possibly TRBD2 for D (7 bases). The source of this sequence is a human donor who had recovered from COVID-19. Sample: CD4+ T cells from blood, cultured in vitro. CDR3 sequence (DNA): TGTGCCAGCACCCCCACGGGGGGCTCGTCGGCCGGGGAGCTGTTTTTT. This codes for CASTPTGGSSAGELFF. Full variable domain (missing parts from reference TRBV2 and TRBJ2-2): EPEVTQTPSHQVTQMGQEVILRCVPISNHLYFYWYRQILGQKVEFLVSFYNNEISEKSEIFDDQFSVERPDGSNFTLKIRSTKLEDSAMYFCASTPTGGSSAGELFFGEGSRLTVL.